This T cell receptor (beta chain) was recovered during a study of shared clonotypes between healthy human individuals. This clone was seen just once. Antigen: not known. Notes on the study in general: Memory subsets had estimated richness that was generally smaller than that of naive subsets. The authors expected sequencing depth to affect clonotype sharing among donors.

The sorted-subset replicate PCRs were given around 200 ng DNA, which is 25,000 to 35,000 T cell genomes. This table comes from immunoSEQ multiplex PCR, and its TCRdb copy is limited to in-frame clones, with some not included. The table includes 550,000 to 850,000 clones, 74% detected once. This CDR3 spans 15 amino acids. CDR1 and CDR2 from the germline V gene are KGHSH and LQKENI. The ends were cut back, 3 bases at V and 0 bases at J, with 12 bases in the middle. The source is a woman in her 30s in good health. V usage is TRBV18 and J usage is TRBJ2-7; D may be TRBD1 or TRBD2 (6 bases each). The sequencing input was memory CD4+ T cells sorted from blood. Sample subset: CD45RA-negative fraction. As DNA, the CDR3 is TGTGCCAGCTCACCCCCGGGGGCCTTCTCCTACGAGCAGTACTTC. This translates into CASSPPGAFSYEQYF.